A single sample is the source of the 18 T cell receptor beta chains below, sequenced in a study of identical twins' blood T cells. TCRdb reprocessed the 5' RACE reads with MiXCR, giving one entry per CDR3 protein. This sample carries about 370,000 distinct CDR3 sequences, more than 25% of them seen once, and the ten largest clones take 6.1%. The material sequenced was PBMCs. The receptors stem from a woman aged 18-55 years in good health.

The chain employs TRBV9 and TRBJ1-2, with D possibly being TRBD1 (6 bases). V lost 4 bases, J lost 4 bases, and 17 bases lay in between. Germline V gives CDR1 SGDLS, CDR2 YYNGEE. The CDR3 totals 15 residues. CDR3 protein: CASSTGTWVLYGYTF. CDR3 DNA: TGTGCCAGCAGCACCGGGACATGGGTACTCTATGGCTACACCTTC. The entire variable domain, with the rest obtained from reference TRBV9 and TRBJ1-2, is as follows: DSGVTQTPKHLITATGQRVTLRCSPRSGDLSVYWYQQSLDQGLQFLIQYYNGEERAKGNILERFSAQQFPDLHSELNLSSLELGDSALYFCASSTGTWVLYGYTFGSGTRLTVV.

The chain recombines TRBV7-9 with TRBJ2-7, with D perhaps TRBD2 (6 bases). This CDR3 contains 13 residues. V was cut by 2 bases and J by 8 bases, with 13 bases left in between. The germline V gene encodes CDR1 SEHNR and CDR2 FQNEAQ (reference sequence). Here the CDR3 reads CASSLLSEGQQYF. As DNA, the CDR3 is TGTGCCAGCAGCTTACTCTCGGAGGGTCAGCAGTACTTC. The full variable domain, completed using reference TRBV7-9 and TRBJ2-7, is DTGVSQNPRHKITKRGQNVTFRCDPISEHNRLYWYRQTLGQGPEFLTYFQNEAQLEKSRLLSDRFSAERPKGSFSTLEIQRTEQGDSAMYLCASSLLSEGQQYFGPGTRLTVT.

In this sample, this clonotype turned up many times. The chain links TRBV20-1 to TRBJ1-3; 7 bases align to TRBD1. The ends lost 6 bases at V and 4 bases at J; junction bases unmatched: 3. CDR1 is DFQATT and CDR2 is SNEGSKA in the germline V gene (reference sequence). The CDR3 is 12 amino acids. CDR3 loop: CSAGTAGNTIYF. CDR3 sequence (DNA): TGCAGTGCGGGGACAGCCGGAAACACCATATATTTT.

V gene TRBV6-2 or TRBV6-3 combines with J gene TRBJ1-1; no firm D call. The CDR3 runs to 12 residues. V was shortened by 4 bases and J by 8 bases, with 11 bases between the two germline ends. The germline V gene has CDR1 MNHEY and CDR2 SVGEGT. The CDR3 DNA is TGTGCCAGCAGTTTTGTCGGACTCGAAGCTTTCTTT. Encoded protein: CASSFVGLEAFF.

The CDR3 coding sequence is TGTGCCAGCAGTCCCGGACTAGCGGGCTTCTCCTACAATGAGCAGTTCTTC. It is translated as CASSPGLAGFSYNEQFF. The chain links TRBV12-3 or TRBV12-4 to TRBJ2-1, with TRBD2 identical over 11 bases. The ends lost 5 bases at V and 0 bases at J; junction bases unmatched: 6. The length of the CDR3 is 17 residues.

J is TRBJ2-3 and V is TRBV2; D is unclear. The CDR3 covers 12 residues. Per germline, CDR1 SNHLY and CDR2 FYNNEI. Trimming removed 7 bases from V and 2 bases from J, with 7 bases in between. This chain's CDR3 is CASTLSTDTQYF. The CDR3, as DNA: TGTGCCAGCACTCTGTCCACAGATACGCAGTATTTT.

This clonotype appeared a few times. The gene calls are TRBV6-2 or TRBV6-3 and TRBJ2-4; the D gene is possibly TRBD1 (6 bases). Trimming took off 5 bases at V and 3 bases at J, with 14 bases between the two ends. The germline CDR1 and CDR2 sequences are MNHEY and SVGEGT. CDR3 size: 15 residues. CDR3 sequence: CASSHQQGDKNIQYF. DNA of the CDR3: TGTGCCAGCAGTCACCAACAGGGCGACAAAAACATTCAGTACTTC.

The chain employs TRBV18 and TRBJ1-2; no definite D call. CDR1 is KGHSH, CDR2 LQKENI, per germline. The V end lost 0 bases, the J end lost 4 bases, and 12 bases lay between the germline ends. The CDR3 contains 15 residues. This chain's CDR3 is CASSPPESTTYGYTF. CDR3 sequence (DNA): TGTGCCAGCTCACCACCAGAGAGCACGACCTATGGCTACACCTTC.

This clonotype has a handful of counts. The chain combines TRBV12-3 or TRBV12-4 with TRBJ1-5; tentative D call: TRBD1 (5 bases). The CDR3 sequence is 15 residues long. Trimming cost V 3 bases and J 2 bases, with 11 bases left between them. As DNA, the CDR3 is TGTGCCAGCAGTTTTTTCGGGGGAGGCAATCAGCCCCAGCATTTT. Amino acid sequence: CASSFFGGGNQPQHF.

This clonotype was recorded many times. The CDR3 protein is CSATDPPAEAFF. In nucleotides, the CDR3 is TGCAGTGCTACGGACCCCCCGGCTGAAGCTTTCTTT. The V call is TRBV20-1, the J call TRBJ1-1, with unresolved D. The CDR3 contains 12 residues. CDR1 is DFQATT, CDR2 SNEGSKA, per germline (reference sequence). The germline V and J ends were trimmed by 4 bases and 6 bases, with 12 bases remaining between them.

This clonotype was observed a handful of times. The rearrangement joins TRBV7-9 to TRBJ1-1; 9 bases are shared with TRBD1. This CDR3 comprises 14 residues. The V segment lost 3 bases and the J segment 4 bases; nucleotides outside the gene matches: 3. The V gene's germline CDR1 is SEHNR and CDR2 FQNEAQ (reference sequence). The DNA of the CDR3 is TGTGCCAGCAGCTTTACACAGGGGGCCACTGAAGCTTTCTTT. It codes for CASSFTQGATEAFF. The variable domain in full, completed from reference TRBV7-9 and TRBJ1-1, reads DTGVSQNPRHKITKRGQNVTFRCDPISEHNRLYWYRQTLGQGPEFLTYFQNEAQLEKSRLLSDRFSAERPKGSFSTLEIQRTEQGDSAMYLCASSFTQGATEAFFGQGTRLTVV.

The rearrangement joins TRBV20-1 to TRBJ1-1; maybe TRBD1 (5 bases). This CDR3 is built from 13 residues. Germline values: CDR1 DFQATT, CDR2 SNEGSKA (reference sequence). V was pared by 0 bases and J by 5 bases, with 10 bases between. This chain's CDR3 is CSAREGGKTEAFF. The CDR3 region has the DNA TGCAGTGCTAGAGAGGGGGGAAAAACTGAAGCTTTCTTT.

As DNA, the CDR3 is TGTGCCAGCAGTGATGACAAAGGGAGTTACGAGCAGTACTTC. This codes for CASSDDKGSYEQYF. The genes are TRBV25-1 and TRBJ2-7, with D tentatively TRBD2 (5 bases). The CDR3 spans 14 residues. V lost 3 bases to trimming and J lost 4 bases, with 13 bases between them. CDR1 is MGHDK, CDR2 SYGVNS, per germline.

The V call is TRBV11-2, the J call TRBJ2-1; the D gene is possibly TRBD1 (6 bases). The germline gives CDR1 SGHAT, CDR2 FQNNGV. The V gene lost 5 bases and the J gene lost 7 bases, with 18 bases spanning the gap. The CDR3 sequence is 15 residues long. CDR3 sequence (DNA): TGTGCCAGCAGCCCATTAGTGGGGGCCAGGAATGAGCAGTTCTTC. It is translated as CASSPLVGARNEQFF.

The rearrangement links TRBV25-1 to TRBJ1-2; no definite D call. CDR3 length: 12 amino acids. The germline CDR1 and CDR2 sequences are MGHDK and SYGVNS. The V gene lost 3 bases and the J gene lost 7 bases, with 9 bases spanning the gap. CDR3 residues: CASSEFRRGYTF. The CDR3 DNA is TGTGCCAGCAGTGAGTTCAGGCGTGGCTACACCTTC.

In regard to this clonotype: Likely a read error: the CDR3 ends without its conserved phenylalanine or tryptophan. J is TRBJ1-2 and V is TRBV7-2; 8 nucleotides agree with TRBD1. Germline CDR1 SGHTA, CDR2 FQGNSA. With V trimmed by 1 base and J by 8 bases, 9 bases remained unmatched. The CDR3 totals 15 residues. CDR3 loop: CASSLVWTGYVGYTS. The CDR3, as DNA: TGTGCCAGCAGCTTAGTGTGGACAGGGTACGTCGGCTACACCTCC.

To note about this clonotype: The CDR3 end shows no conserved phenylalanine or tryptophan, and so a read error is likely. The chain employs TRBV27 and TRBJ1-1; perhaps TRBD1 as D (5 bases). The germline V gene has CDR1 MNHEY and CDR2 SMNVEV (reference sequence). This CDR3 is built from 14 residues. V was trimmed by 4 bases and J by 6 bases, leaving 15 bases between them. The CDR3 reads CASSWGTGGSEAFS. CDR3 nucleotides: TGTGCCAGCAGTTGGGGGACCGGAGGTTCTGAAGCTTTCTCT.

This sequence joins TRBV29-1 and TRBJ2-3; the D call may be TRBD1 or TRBD2 (6 bases each). The CDR3 is 12 amino acids. CDR1 and CDR2 from the germline V gene are SQVTM and ANQGSEA. V lost 1 base to trimming and J lost 9 bases, with 11 bases between them. DNA for the CDR3: TGCAGCGTTGAAGGGGGGCGGGAAACGCAGTATTTT. The encoded protein is CSVEGGRETQYF.